This T cell receptor beta chain was obtained from a study of blood T cell repertoires in COVID-19. Study background: The samples span acute and convalescent COVID-19 from the United States, Italy and Spain.

Here immunoSEQ multiplex PCR was the method, and the copy in TCRdb shows in-frame clones only, minus some. This sample has some 43,000 clones; roughly 87% occur once, and the top ten carry around 22%. The V and J ends lost 0 bases and 1 base, in that order; junction bases with no gene match: 11. CDR1 is GTSNPN, CDR2 SVGIG, per germline (reference sequence). The CDR3 is 17 residues long. The chain links TRBV30 to TRBJ1-1, with 7 nucleotides matching TRBD1. The receptor comes from a woman in her fifties or sixties with acute or convalescent COVID-19. Sequenced input: peripheral blood. CDR3: CAWSVKGRDRGNTEAFF. The CDR3 DNA sequence: TGTGCCTGGAGTGTAAAAGGCCGGGACAGAGGGAACACTGAAGCTTTCTTT.